This T cell receptor (beta chain) was recorded in a study of blood T cell repertoires in COVID-19. Across the study: Sites in the United States, Italy and Spain provided acute and convalescent COVID-19 samples.

CDR3 length: 13 amino acids. Germline V gene data show CDR1 as LNHDA and CDR2 as SQIVND (reference sequence). The ends were cut back, 2 bases at V and 2 bases at J, with 4 bases in the middle. Per the authors' pipeline: Reference gene primers were amplified, and this amplification served to estimate nucleated cell counts. Profiling relied on immunoSEQ multiplex PCR, and the TCRdb table lists in-frame clones only, not all of them. V, J and clone size are taken as reported in that table, and D and trimming were inferred from the DNA itself. The sample records about 320,000 clones, about 90% being singletons. In terms of age and location, participants ranged from roughly 18 to 95 years and lived in about two dozen US areas. This clone was seen just once.

The origin of this receptor is a man aged 25 to 45 who had recovered from COVID-19. Sequencing was done on a sample of PBMCs or T cells enriched from blood (not recorded which). The rearrangement uses TRBV19 and TRBJ1-5, with D unresolved. CDR3 nucleotides: TGTGCCAGTAGTATACTCGGCAATCAGCCCCAGCATTTT. Its translation is CASSILGNQPQHF.